A single sample is the source of the 24 T cell receptor beta chains below, sequenced in a study of blood T cell dynamics during melanoma immunotherapy. Only in-frame clones appear in the TCRdb table, and some are missing; sequencing was by immunoSEQ multiplex PCR. Seen here are thousands of clones, approximately 80% observed once, and the top ten hold around 35%. Time point indicated: pre-treatment baseline. Sequencing used blood, obtained from a patient treated with checkpoint blockade. Receptors originate from a human donor with melanoma. Some clones in this sample may be carry-over from other donors' samples.

The chain has TRBV5-1 and TRBJ2-1, with TRBD1 matching over 11 bases. The CDR3 is 15 residues long. V lost 4 bases to trimming and J lost 8 bases; unmatched junction nucleotides: 8. Germline-derived CDR1 and CDR2 are SGHRS and YFSETQ. The CDR3 DNA reads as TGCGCCAGCAGCCCCACCGGACAGGGGGCGGATGAGCAGTTCTTC. Its protein is CASSPTGQGADEQFF.

The chain combines TRBV19 with TRBJ2-5, with 7 bases lining up with TRBD2. V shed 0 bases, J shed 2 bases, and the junction held 12 bases outside the gene matches. CDR1 is LNHDA and CDR2 is SQIVND in the germline V gene (reference sequence). The CDR3 spans 18 residues. CDR3 region: CASSIDHPSGVRQETQYF. The CDR3 region has the DNA TGTGCCAGTAGTATAGATCACCCTAGCGGCGTTCGTCAAGAGACCCAGTACTTC.

In this sample, this clone turned up once. The rearrangement uses TRBV5-6 and TRBJ2-5, with 8 positions matching TRBD2. Germline-derived CDR1 and CDR2 are SGHDT and YYEEEE. The CDR3 runs 17 residues. Unmatched junction bases numbered 11, after V lost 4 bases and J lost 0 bases. CDR3 amino acids: CASSSRVAGQYQETQYF. CDR3 sequence (DNA): TGTGCCAGCAGCAGCCGGGTAGCGGGGCAGTACCAAGAGACCCAGTACTTC.

This clone was seen only once. The CDR3 region has the DNA TGTGCCAGCCGTAGGGGTGGCACAGATACGCAGTATTTT. This gives the protein CASRRGGTDTQYF. V usage is TRBV19 and J usage is TRBJ2-3, with a tentative D call TRBD1 (5 bases). Trimming cost V 9 bases and J 1 base, with 11 bases left between them. This CDR3 is 13 amino acids long. CDR1 and CDR2 from the germline V gene are LNHDA and SQIVND (reference sequence).

V gene TRBV5-1 combines with J gene TRBJ2-1, with D unclear. CDR1 SGHRS and CDR2 YFSETQ come from the germline V gene. V lost 0 bases and J lost 7, with 20 bases in between. The CDR3 runs to 17 residues. The CDR3, as DNA: TGCGCCAGCAGCTTGGGCTCTCCGCCCACCCCAGGTAATGAGCAGTTCTTC. It codes for CASSLGSPPTPGNEQFF.

This chain connects TRBV5-6 to TRBJ2-5; weak D call: TRBD1 (6 bases). V gave up 3 bases and J gave up 4 bases, with 10 bases separating them. Per the germline V gene, CDR1 is SGHDT and CDR2 is YYEEEE. The length of the CDR3 is 13 residues. The CDR3 DNA follows: TGTGCCAGCAGCTCAGGGGTTGGAGAGACCCAGTACTTC. This codes for CASSSGVGETQYF.

In its sample, this clone is medium-sized. The chain employs TRBV4-2 and TRBJ2-2, with D unresolved. Germline-derived CDR1 and CDR2 are LGHNA and YNFKEQ. With 2 bases removed from V and 6 bases from J, the gap between germline ends came to 4 bases. The CDR3 sequence is 12 residues long. Here the CDR3 reads CASSQPPGELFF. CDR3 nucleotides: TGTGCCAGCAGCCAACCGCCCGGGGAGCTGTTTTTT.

This rearrangement joins TRBV5-1 to TRBJ2-1; TRBD1 is a possible D gene (7 bases). The CDR3 loop spans 18 amino acids. V shed 0 bases and J shed 2 bases, with 18 bases lying between them. Germline V gene sequence: CDR1 SGHRS, CDR2 YFSETQ. The CDR3 sequence is CASSLALEGAGTYNEQFF. The CDR3 DNA is TGCGCCAGCAGCTTGGCCCTGGAGGGGGCTGGGACCTACAATGAGCAGTTCTTC.

V is TRBV6-1 and J is TRBJ1-2; D unresolved. This CDR3 is built from 15 residues. Germline loops: CDR1 MNHNS, CDR2 SASEGT. V shed 0 bases and J shed 10 bases, with 18 bases lying between them. The DNA of the CDR3 is TGTGCCAGCAGTGAAGCGCAGACCGGGCTTGGGGACTACACCTTC. As protein: CASSEAQTGLGDYTF.

The J gene is TRBJ1-5, the V gene TRBV30; D unresolved. The CDR3 totals 15 residues. Trimming took 3 bases from V and 0 from J, leaving 12 bases between them. The germline gives CDR1 GTSNPN, CDR2 SVGIG (reference sequence). CDR3 sequence (DNA): TGTGCCTGGAGCTACCCTGGGTATAGCAATCAGCCCCAGCATTTT. Amino acid sequence: CAWSYPGYSNQPQHF.

The chain combines TRBV19 with TRBJ1-2; 7 bases map to TRBD1. Germline-derived CDR1 and CDR2 are LNHDA and SQIVND (reference sequence). The V segment lost 5 bases and the J segment 6 bases; nucleotides outside the gene matches: 3. This CDR3 is built from 12 residues. This CDR3 is CASSDRVDGYTF. CDR3 coding DNA: TGTGCCAGTAGTGACAGGGTAGATGGCTACACCTTC.

The chain joins TRBV6-4 to TRBJ1-3, with 8 bases fitting TRBD1. The CDR3 totals 15 residues. Germline trimming cut 7 bases from V and 4 bases from J; bases unmatched to any gene: 9. Germline CDR1 and CDR2: MRHNA and SNTAGT. Here the CDR3 DNA reads TGTGCCAGCATTCAACAACAGGGGGGAGGAAACACCATATATTTT. Amino acids: CASIQQQGGGNTIYF.

This chain links TRBV7-2 with TRBJ2-7; 14 bases are a match to TRBD2. This CDR3 has 16 residues. Germline V CDR1 and CDR2: SGHTA, FQGNSA. V gave up 1 base and J gave up 4 bases; unmatched junction bases: 3. Written as DNA, the CDR3 is TGTGCCAGCAGCTTAGGGGGACTAGCGGGGGAGTACGAGCAGTACTTC. This encodes CASSLGGLAGEYEQYF.

In DNA, the CDR3 is TGTGCCAGCAGTCAGGGTATCGACACCGGGGAGCTGTTTTTT. Translated: CASSQGIDTGELFF. This sequence joins TRBV9 and TRBJ2-2, with TRBD1 as a possible D gene (5 bases). V lost 5 bases, J lost 3 bases, and 11 bases lay in between. The CDR3 is 14 amino acids. Germline lookup yields CDR1 SGDLS and CDR2 YYNGEE.

This clone was picked up a small number of times. Here the CDR3 DNA reads TGTGCCAGCAGTTTAGGACAGGGGGCTGATGAGCAGTTCTTC. Protein: CASSLGQGADEQFF. The rearrangement joins TRBV27 to TRBJ2-1, with TRBD1 identical over 11 bases. The CDR3 length is 14 residues. The junction had 2 bases not matched to a gene; V was cut back by 2 bases and J by 8 bases. From germline, CDR1 is MNHEY and CDR2 SMNVEV (reference sequence).

The chain combines TRBV6-1 with TRBJ1-6; 8 bases match TRBD1. The germline CDR1 and CDR2 sequences are MNHNS and SASEGT. The CDR3 consists of 14 residues. Trimming cost V 5 bases and J 9 bases; bases outside gene matches: 6. The DNA for the CDR3 is TGTGCCAGCAGTTCCGACAGGGGTCTTTCACCCCTCCACTTT. Its protein is CASSSDRGLSPLHF.

J is TRBJ2-2 and V is TRBV5-1; D is perhaps TRBD2 (5 bases). This CDR3 has 15 amino acids. Looked up from germline, CDR1 is SGHRS and CDR2 is YFSETQ. Trimming shortened V by 0 bases and J by 6 bases, and 12 bases separated the two germline ends. The CDR3 DNA reads as TGCGCCAGCAGCTTGGAGGGAGTGGGCGCCGGGGAGCTGTTTTTT. Amino acid sequence: CASSLEGVGAGELFF.

This chain joins TRBV7-2 and TRBJ2-7, with 7 bases matching TRBD2. CDR1 and CDR2 (germline): SGHTA, FQGNSA. The V gene end was trimmed by 2 bases and the J gene end by 1 base; junction bases not matched to a gene: 2. This CDR3 spans 14 amino acids. CDR3 sequence: CASSLQRGSYEQYF. The CDR3 region has the DNA TGTGCCAGCAGCTTACAGCGGGGATCCTACGAGCAGTACTTC.

V usage is TRBV10-3 and J usage is TRBJ2-2, with 7 bases lining up with TRBD1. From germline, CDR1 is ENHRY and CDR2 SYGVKD. V was pared by 5 bases and J by 6 bases, with 3 bases of the junction left unmatched. The CDR3 contains 13 residues. In DNA form, the CDR3 reads TGTGCCATCAGTACAGGGGTTTCCGGGGAGCTGTTTTTT. As protein: CAISTGVSGELFF.

This clone has only a few counts. V usage is TRBV4-1 and J usage is TRBJ1-3; 8 positions agree with TRBD1. Trimming cost V 4 bases and J 2 bases; bases outside gene matches: 10. Germline CDR1 is MGHRA and CDR2 is YSYEKL. CDR3 length equals 17 residues. CDR3 sequence reads: CASSPRTGQEAGNTIYF. CDR3 coding DNA: TGCGCCAGCAGCCCCCGGACAGGGCAGGAAGCTGGAAACACCATATATTTT.

The CDR3 coding sequence is TGTGCCAGTAGTCCGGGGCGGGGCGCAGATACGCAGTATTTT. The encoded protein is CASSPGRGADTQYF. The chain has TRBV19 and TRBJ2-3; perhaps TRBD2 as D (6 bases). CDR3 length: 14 amino acids. Germline V CDR1 and CDR2: LNHDA, SQIVND (reference sequence). The V and J ends lost 5 bases and 4 bases respectively, with 13 bases between them.

The chain links TRBV19 to TRBJ2-2; 9 bases line up with TRBD1. V shed 7 bases, J shed 7 bases, and the junction held 7 bases outside the gene matches. The CDR3 sequence is 14 residues long. Germline CDR1 reads LNHDA; CDR2 reads SQIVND (reference sequence). CDR3 amino acids: CASTPGQGVGELFF. CDR3 in DNA: TGTGCCAGTACCCCGGGACAGGGAGTCGGGGAGCTGTTTTTT.

The CDR3 DNA sequence: TGTGCCATCAGTGAGGCAGGTAGCTCTGGAAACACCATATATTTT. It codes for CAISEAGSSGNTIYF. V gene TRBV10-3 combines with J gene TRBJ1-3; no firm D call. The CDR3 has 15 residues. V was clipped by 2 bases and J by 0 bases, with 8 bases between them. The germline gives CDR1 ENHRY, CDR2 SYGVKD.

The chain employs TRBV5-1 and TRBJ2-3, with 10 bases identical to TRBD2. With 0 bases clipped from V and 6 bases from J, the junction kept 10 bases outside the gene matches. This CDR3 spans 17 amino acids. Germline assignment: CDR1 SGHRS and CDR2 YFSETQ. For the CDR3, the DNA is TGCGCCAGCAGCTTGGCTAGCGGGGGAAACAGGCGGGATACGCAGTATTTT. This codes for CASSLASGGNRRDTQYF.